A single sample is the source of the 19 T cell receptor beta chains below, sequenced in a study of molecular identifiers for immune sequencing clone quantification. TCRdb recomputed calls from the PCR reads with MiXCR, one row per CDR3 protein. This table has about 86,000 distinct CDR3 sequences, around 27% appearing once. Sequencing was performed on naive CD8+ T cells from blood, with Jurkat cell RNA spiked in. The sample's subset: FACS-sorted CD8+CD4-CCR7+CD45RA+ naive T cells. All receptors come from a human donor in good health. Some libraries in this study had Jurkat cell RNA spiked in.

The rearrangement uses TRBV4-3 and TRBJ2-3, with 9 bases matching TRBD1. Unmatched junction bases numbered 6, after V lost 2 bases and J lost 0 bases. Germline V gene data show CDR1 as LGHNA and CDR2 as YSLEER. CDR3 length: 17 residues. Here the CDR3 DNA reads TGCGCCAGCAGCCAAACCACCGGGACAGGGAGCACAGATACGCAGTATTTT. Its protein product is CASSQTTGTGSTDTQYF.

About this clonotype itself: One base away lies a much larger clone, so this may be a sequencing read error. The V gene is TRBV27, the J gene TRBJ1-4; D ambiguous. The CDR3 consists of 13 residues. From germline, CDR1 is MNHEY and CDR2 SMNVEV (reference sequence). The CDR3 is CTSSLLTDEKLFF. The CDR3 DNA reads TGTACCAGCAGTTTACTGACGGATGAAAAACTGTTTTTT.

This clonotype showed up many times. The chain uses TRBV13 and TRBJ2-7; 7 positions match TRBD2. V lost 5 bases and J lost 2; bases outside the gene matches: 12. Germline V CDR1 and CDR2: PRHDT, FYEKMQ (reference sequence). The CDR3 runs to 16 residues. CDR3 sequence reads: CASSPGGGLSTYEQYF. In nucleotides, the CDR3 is TGTGCCAGCAGCCCGGGCGGGGGTCTTTCGACCTACGAGCAGTACTTC.

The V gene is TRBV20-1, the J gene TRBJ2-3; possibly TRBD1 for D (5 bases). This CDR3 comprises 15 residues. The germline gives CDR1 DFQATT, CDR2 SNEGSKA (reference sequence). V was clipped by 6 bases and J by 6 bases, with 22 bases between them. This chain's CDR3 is CSATPDSPSEDTQYF. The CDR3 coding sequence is TGCAGTGCAACCCCCGACAGTCCCAGCGAGGATACGCAGTATTTT.

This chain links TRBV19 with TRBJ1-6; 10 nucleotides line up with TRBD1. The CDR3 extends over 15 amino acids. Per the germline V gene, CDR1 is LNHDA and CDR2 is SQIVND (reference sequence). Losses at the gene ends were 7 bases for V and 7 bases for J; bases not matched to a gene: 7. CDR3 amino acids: CASKMAGQGNSPLHF. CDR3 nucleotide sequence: TGTGCCAGTAAAATGGCGGGACAGGGGAATTCACCCCTCCACTTT.

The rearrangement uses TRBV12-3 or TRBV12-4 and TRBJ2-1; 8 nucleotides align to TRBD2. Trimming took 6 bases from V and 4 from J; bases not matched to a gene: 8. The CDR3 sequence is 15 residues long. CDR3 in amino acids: CASSSGTRPYNEQFF. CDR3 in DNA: TGTGCCAGCAGCTCCGGGACTAGACCGTACAATGAGCAGTTCTTC.

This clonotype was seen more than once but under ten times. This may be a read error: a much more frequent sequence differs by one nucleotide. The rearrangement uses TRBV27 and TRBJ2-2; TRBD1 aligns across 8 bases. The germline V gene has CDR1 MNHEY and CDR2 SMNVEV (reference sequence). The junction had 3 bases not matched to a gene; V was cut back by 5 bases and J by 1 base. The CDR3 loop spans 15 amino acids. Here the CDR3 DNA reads TGTGCCAGCAGTCCGGACAGGGAGAACACCGGGGAGCTGTTTTTT. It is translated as CASSPDRENTGELFF.

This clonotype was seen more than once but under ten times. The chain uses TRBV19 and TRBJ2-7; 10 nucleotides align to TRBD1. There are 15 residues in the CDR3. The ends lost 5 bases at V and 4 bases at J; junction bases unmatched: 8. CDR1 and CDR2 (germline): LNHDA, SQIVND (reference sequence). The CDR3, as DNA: TGTGCCAGTAGTCCAACGGGACAGGGGTGGTACGAGCAGTACTTC. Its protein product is CASSPTGQGWYEQYF.

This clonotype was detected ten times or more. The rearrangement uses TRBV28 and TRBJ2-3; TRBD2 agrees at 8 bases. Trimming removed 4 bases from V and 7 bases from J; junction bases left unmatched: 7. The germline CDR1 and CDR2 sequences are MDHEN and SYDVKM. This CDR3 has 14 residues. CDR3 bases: TGTGCCAGCAGTTCGGGACTAGGGGCGAATACGCAGTATTTT. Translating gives CASSSGLGANTQYF.

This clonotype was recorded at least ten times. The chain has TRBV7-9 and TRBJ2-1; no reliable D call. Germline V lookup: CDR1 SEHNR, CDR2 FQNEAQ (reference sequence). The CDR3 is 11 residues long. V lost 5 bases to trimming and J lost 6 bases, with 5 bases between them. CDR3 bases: TGTGCCAGCAGCCTGATCAATGAGCAGTTCTTC. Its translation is CASSLINEQFF.

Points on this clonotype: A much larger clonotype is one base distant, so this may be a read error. The CDR3 reads CASSAKGEQYF. CDR3 sequence (DNA): TGTGCCAGCAGCGCTAAGGGCGAGCAGTACTTC. This chain links TRBV6-5 with TRBJ2-7; no definite D call. Trimming shortened V by 6 bases and J by 6 bases, and 9 bases separated the two germline ends. Per the germline V gene, CDR1 is MNHEY and CDR2 is SVGAGI. The length of the CDR3 is 11 residues.

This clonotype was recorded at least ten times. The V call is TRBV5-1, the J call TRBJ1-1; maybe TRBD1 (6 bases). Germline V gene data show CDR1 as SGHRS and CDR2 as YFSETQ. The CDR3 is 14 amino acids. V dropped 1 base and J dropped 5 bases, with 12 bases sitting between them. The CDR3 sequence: CASSLLGAKTEAFF. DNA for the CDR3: TGCGCCAGCAGCTTGTTGGGGGCTAAGACTGAAGCTTTCTTT.

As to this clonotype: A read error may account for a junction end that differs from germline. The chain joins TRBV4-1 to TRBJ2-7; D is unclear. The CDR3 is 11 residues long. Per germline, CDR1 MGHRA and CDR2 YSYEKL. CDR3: CASSHIGEQHF. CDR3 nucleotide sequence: TGCGCCAGCAGCCATATAGGCGAACAGCACTTC.

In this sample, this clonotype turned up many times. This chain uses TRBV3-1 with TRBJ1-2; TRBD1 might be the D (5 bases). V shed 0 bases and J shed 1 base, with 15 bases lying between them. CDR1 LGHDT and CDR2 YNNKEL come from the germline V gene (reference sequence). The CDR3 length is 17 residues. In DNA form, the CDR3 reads TGTGCCAGCAGCCAAGAAACAGGAGGACGGTTTAACTATGGCTACACCTTC. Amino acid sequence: CASSQETGGRFNYGYTF.

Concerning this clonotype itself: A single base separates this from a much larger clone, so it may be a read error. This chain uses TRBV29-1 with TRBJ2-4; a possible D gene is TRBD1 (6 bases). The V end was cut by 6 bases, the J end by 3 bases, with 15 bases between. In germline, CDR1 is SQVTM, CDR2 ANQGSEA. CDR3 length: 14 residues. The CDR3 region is CSVFTGKGKNIQYF. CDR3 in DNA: TGCAGCGTGTTCACAGGGAAGGGCAAAAACATTCAGTACTTC.

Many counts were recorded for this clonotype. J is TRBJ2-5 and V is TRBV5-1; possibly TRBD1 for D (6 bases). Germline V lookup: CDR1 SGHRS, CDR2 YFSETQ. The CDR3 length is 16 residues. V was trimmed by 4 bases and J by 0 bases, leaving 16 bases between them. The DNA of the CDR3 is TGCGCCAGCAGCGGACCGACAGGATGGTACCAAGAGACCCAGTACTTC. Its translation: CASSGPTGWYQETQYF.

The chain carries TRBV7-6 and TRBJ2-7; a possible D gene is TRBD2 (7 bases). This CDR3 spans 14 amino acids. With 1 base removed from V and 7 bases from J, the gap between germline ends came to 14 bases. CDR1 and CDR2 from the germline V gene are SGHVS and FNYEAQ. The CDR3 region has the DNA TGTGCCAGCAGCTTAGGTGGGGGGGCTGGGGAGCAGTACTTC. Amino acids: CASSLGGGAGEQYF.

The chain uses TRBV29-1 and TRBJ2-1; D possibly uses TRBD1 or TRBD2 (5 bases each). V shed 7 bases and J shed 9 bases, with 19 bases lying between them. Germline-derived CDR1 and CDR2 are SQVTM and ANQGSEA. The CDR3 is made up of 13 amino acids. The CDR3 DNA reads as TGCAGCGCCCCGGGACGAGCTCCTGGTGAGCAGTTCTTC. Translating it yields CSAPGRAPGEQFF.

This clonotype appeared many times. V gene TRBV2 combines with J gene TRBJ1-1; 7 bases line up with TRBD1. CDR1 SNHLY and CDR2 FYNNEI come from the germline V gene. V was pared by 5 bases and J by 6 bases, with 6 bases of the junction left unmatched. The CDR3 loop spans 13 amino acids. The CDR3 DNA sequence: TGTGCCAGCAGTTCAGGGGGGCGGTCTGAAGCTTTCTTT. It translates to CASSSGGRSEAFF.